Sequencing of this T cell receptor (beta chain) was carried out in a study of T cells in Graves' hyperthyroidism and ophthalmopathy. General study findings and limits: A median about 6.2 months before onset, the model predicted ophthalmopathy. The blood repertoire included most of the expanded thyroid clonotypes above 0.001. Stable hyperthyroidism and ophthalmopathy were separated using 13 V-J signatures.

The V and J ends lost 2 bases and 2 bases respectively, with 10 bases between them. The CDR3 covers 14 residues. Germline-derived CDR1 and CDR2 are WNHNN and SYGVQD (reference sequence). Each 10 ml fresh peripheral blood draw supplied the PBMCs. Amplified TCR beta CDR3 regions derived from RNA transcripts. With the HTBI primer set, the TCR CDR3 went through a first round of RT-PCR. From the multiplex PCR reads, TCRdb called clonotypes with MiXCR, one entry per CDR3 protein. The table has 500,000 to 800,000 distinct CDR3 sequences, roughly 15% seen once. This clonotype was seen a handful of times. The antigen is undetermined.

The sample taken for sequencing was blood. This TCR derives from a woman in her forties or fifties with Graves' ophthalmopathy. This chain connects TRBV10-1 to TRBJ2-7, with D possibly being TRBD1 (6 bases). The CDR3 DNA sequence: TGCGCCAGCAGTGAGACAGGGCTAACCTACGAGCAGTACTTC. Residues: CASSETGLTYEQYF.